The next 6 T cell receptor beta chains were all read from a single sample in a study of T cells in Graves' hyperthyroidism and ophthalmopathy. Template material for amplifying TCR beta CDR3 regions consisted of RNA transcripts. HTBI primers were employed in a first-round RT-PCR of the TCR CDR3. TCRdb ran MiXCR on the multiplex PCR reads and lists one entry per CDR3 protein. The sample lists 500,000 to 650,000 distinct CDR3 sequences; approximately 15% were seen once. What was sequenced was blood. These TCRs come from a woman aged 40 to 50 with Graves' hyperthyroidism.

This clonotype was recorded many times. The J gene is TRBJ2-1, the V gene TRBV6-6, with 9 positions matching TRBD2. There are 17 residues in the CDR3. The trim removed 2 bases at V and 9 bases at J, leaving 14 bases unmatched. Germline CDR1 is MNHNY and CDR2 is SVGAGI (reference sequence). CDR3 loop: CASSYPSPGLASTEQFF. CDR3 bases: TGTGCCAGCAGTTACCCCTCCCCGGGACTAGCTTCAACTGAGCAGTTCTTC.

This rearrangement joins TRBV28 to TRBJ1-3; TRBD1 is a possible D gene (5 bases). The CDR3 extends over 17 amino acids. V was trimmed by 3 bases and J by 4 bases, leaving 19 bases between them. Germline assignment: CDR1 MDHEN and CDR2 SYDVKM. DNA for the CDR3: TGTGCCAGCAGTTTTGGGGGTGTGGGACTAGGAGGAAACACCATATATTTT. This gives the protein CASSFGGVGLGGNTIYF.

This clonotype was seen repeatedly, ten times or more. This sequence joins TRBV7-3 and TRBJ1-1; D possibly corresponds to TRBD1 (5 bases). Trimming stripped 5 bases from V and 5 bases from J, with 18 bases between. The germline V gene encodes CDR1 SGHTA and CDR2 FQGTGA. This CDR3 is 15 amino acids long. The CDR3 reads CASSRYPRGGTEAFF. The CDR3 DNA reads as TGTGCCAGCAGCCGATACCCACGCGGGGGGACTGAAGCTTTCTTT. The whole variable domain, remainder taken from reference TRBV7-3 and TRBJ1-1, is GAGVSQTPSNKVTEKGKYVELRCDPISGHTALYWYRQSLGQGPEFLIYFQGTGAADDSGLPNDRFFAVRPEGSVSTLKIQRTERGDSAVYLCASSRYPRGGTEAFFGQGTRLTVV.

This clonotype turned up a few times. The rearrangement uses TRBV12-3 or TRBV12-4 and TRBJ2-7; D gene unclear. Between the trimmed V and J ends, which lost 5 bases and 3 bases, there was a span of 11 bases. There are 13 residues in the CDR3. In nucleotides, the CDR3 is TGTGCCAGCAGTACCCGGTCCCGCTACGAGCAGTACTTC. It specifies CASSTRSRYEQYF.

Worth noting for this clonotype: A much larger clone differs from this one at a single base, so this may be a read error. The CDR3 nucleotides are TGCAGTACGAGGACAGGGAGTAACTATGGCTACACCTTC. This codes for CSTRTGSNYGYTF. The V and J genes are TRBV20-1 and TRBJ1-2; the match to TRBD1 covers 8 bases. Trimming cost V 8 bases and J 1 base; bases outside gene matches: 6. Germline V gives CDR1 DFQATT, CDR2 SNEGSKA (reference sequence). The CDR3 sequence is 13 residues long.

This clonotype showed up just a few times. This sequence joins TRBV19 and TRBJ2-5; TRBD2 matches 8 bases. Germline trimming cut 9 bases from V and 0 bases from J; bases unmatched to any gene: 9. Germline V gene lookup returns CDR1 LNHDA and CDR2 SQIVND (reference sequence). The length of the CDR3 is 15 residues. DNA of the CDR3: TGTGCCAGCCAGGGTAGCGGGACCAACCAAGAGACCCAGTACTTC. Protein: CASQGSGTNQETQYF.